The source of this TCR beta chain is a study of quantifying T cell responses using KT2 cells. Study background: cDNA was made from DNase-treated RNA using alpha and beta constant primers.

The CDR3 has 16 residues. Trimming took 1 base from V and 6 from J, leaving 18 bases between them. Germline-derived CDR1 and CDR2 are MGHRA and YSYEKL. The cDNA 3' end received a ligated oligonucleotide with a UMI. The first PCR ran three to four cycles with an equimolar RC1.1 and RC1.2 beta primer mix. One entry per CDR3 protein, called by TCRdb with MiXCR from the UMI-ligation and nested PCR reads. The table lists over 40,000 distinct CDR3 sequences, around a tenth of them singletons. The chain employs TRBV4-1 and TRBJ1-2, with D possibly being TRBD1 (6 bases). This clonotype was obtained from a human donor. What was sequenced was PBMCs spiked with cells of the T cell clone KT2. The CDR3 coding sequence is TGCGCCAGCAGCCAAGGGACGTGGGGGGCGCTGCATGGCTACACCTTC. This sequence encodes CASSQGTWGALHGYTF.